A single T cell receptor beta chain is shown here with its context. Antigen: not known. After removal of 7 bases from V and 3 bases from J, the junction contained 10 bases not matched to a gene. Germline V gives CDR1 SQVTM, CDR2 ANQGSEA. The CDR3 is made up of 16 amino acids. The sample originates from a study of shared clonotypes between healthy human individuals. The study, taken as a whole, reports: Naive subsets typically showed greater estimated richness than memory subsets. Sampling included only blood; tissue repertoires likely differ.

The run depth of the assay was deep. Generated by immunoSEQ multiplex PCR, the TCRdb table keeps only in-frame clones and is missing some. Of almost 700,000 clones in the sample, just over 90% were seen once. The naive CD8 population came from CD45RO-negative cells selected for CCR7, without terminally differentiated effector memory CD45RA+ cells. None of the donors, who were healthy HIV-negative adults, had recently had acute infections or vaccinations. The sample was naive CD8+ T cells sorted from blood. The TCR originated in a man aged 30 to 45 in good health. The chain uses TRBV29-1 and TRBJ2-2; 11 nucleotides match TRBD2. The CDR3 loop reads CSALPSGRNYTGELFF. CDR3 nucleotide sequence: TGCAGCGCCCTTCCTAGCGGGAGGAACTACACCGGGGAGCTGTTTTTT.